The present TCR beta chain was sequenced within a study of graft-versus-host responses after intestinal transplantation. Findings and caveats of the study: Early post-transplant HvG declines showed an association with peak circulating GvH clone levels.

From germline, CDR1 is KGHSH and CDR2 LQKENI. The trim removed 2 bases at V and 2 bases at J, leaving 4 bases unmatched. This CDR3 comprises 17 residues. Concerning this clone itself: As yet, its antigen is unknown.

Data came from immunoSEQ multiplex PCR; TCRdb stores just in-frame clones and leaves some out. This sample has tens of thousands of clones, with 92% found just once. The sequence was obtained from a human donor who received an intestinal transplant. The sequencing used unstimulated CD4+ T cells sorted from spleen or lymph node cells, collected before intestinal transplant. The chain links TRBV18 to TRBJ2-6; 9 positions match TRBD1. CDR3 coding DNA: TGTGCCAGCTCACCAAACCGGGACAGGGCTGGGGCCAACGTCCTGACTTTC. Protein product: CASSPNRDRAGANVLTF.